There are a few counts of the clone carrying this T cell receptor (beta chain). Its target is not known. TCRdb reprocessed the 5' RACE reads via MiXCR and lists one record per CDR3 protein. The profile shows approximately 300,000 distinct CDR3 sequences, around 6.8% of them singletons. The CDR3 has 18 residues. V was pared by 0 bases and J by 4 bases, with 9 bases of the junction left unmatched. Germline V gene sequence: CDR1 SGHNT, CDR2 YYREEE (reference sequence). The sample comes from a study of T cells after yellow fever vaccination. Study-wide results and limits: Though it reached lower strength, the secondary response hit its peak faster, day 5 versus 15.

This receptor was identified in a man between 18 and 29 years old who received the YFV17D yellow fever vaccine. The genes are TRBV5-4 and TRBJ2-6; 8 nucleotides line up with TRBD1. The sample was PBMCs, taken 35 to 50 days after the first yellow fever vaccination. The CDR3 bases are TGTGCCAGCAGCTTGGCCTTCTCAGGGGGCGGAGGGGCCAACGTCCTGACTTTC. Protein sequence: CASSLAFSGGGGANVLTF.